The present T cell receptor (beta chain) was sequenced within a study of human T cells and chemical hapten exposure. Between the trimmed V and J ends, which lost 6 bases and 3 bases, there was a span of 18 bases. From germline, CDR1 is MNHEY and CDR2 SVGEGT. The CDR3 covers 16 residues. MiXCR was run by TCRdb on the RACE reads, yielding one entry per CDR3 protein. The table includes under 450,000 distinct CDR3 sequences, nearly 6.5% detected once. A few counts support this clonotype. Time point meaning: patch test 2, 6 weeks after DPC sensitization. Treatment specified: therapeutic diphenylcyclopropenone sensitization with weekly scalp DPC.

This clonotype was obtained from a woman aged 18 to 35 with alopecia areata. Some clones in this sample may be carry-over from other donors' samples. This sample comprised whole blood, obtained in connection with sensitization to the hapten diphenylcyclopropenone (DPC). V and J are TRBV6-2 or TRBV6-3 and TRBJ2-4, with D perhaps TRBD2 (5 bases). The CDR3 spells CASSGGPGGGKNIQYF. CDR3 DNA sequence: TGTGCCAGCAGCGGCGGGCCGGGCGGTGGCAAAAACATTCAGTACTTC.